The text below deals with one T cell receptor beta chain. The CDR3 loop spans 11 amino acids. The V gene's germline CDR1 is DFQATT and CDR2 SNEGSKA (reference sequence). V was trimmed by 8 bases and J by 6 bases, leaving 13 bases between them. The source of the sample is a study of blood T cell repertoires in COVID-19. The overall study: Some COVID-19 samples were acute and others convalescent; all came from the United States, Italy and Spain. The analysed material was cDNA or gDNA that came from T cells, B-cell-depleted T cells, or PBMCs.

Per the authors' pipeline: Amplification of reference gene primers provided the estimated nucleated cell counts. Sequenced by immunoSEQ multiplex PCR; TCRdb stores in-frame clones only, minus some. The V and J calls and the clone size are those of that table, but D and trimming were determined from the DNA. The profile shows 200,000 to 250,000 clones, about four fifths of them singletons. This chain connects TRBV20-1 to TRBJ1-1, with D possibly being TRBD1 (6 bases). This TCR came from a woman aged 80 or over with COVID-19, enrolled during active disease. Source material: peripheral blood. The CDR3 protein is CSLGGLPEAFF. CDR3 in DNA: TGCAGTCTCGGGGGGCTCCCTGAAGCTTTCTTT.